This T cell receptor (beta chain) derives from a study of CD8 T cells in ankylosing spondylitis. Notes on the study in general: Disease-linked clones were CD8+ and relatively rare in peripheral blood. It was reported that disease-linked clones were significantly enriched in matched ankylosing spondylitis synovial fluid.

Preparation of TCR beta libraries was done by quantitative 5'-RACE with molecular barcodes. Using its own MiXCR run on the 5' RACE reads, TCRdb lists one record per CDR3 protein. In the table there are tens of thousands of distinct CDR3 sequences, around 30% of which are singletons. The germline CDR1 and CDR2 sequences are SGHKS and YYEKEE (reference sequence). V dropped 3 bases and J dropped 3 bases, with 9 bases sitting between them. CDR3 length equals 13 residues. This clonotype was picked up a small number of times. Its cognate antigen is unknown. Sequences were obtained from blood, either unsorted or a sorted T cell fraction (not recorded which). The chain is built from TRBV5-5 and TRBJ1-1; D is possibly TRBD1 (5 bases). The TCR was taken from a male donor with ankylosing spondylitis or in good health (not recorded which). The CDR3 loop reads CASSWQGDTEAFF. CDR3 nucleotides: TGTGCCAGCAGCTGGCAGGGTGACACTGAAGCTTTCTTT.